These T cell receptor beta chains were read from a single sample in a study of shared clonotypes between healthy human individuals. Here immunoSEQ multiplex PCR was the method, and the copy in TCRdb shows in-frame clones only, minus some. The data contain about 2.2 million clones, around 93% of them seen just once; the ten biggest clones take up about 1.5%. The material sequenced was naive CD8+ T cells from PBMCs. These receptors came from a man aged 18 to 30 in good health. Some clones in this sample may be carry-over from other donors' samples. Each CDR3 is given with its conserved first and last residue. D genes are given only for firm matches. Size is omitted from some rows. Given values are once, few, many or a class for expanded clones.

TGTGCCAGCAGCGTAGGAGAGAGGGATCAGCCCCAGCATTTT | CASSVGERDQPQHF | . | . | TRBJ1-5 | TRBV9
TGTGCCAGCAGTGAAGCCATTACCGGGTCCCCCCTCAATGAGCAGTTCTTC | CASSEAITGSPLNEQFF | . | . | TRBJ2-1 | TRBV2
TGTGCCAGCAGGCCTTCGGGGTTGGAGGCGGAGACCTACGAGCAGTACTTC | CASRPSGLEAETYEQYF | . | . | TRBJ2-7 | TRBV27
TGTGCCAGCAGCTTAGAGAGTGGTTATCAGCCCCAGCATTTT | CASSLESGYQPQHF | . | . | TRBJ1-5 | TRBV7-9
TGTGCCAGCAGCCAAGCGACAGCGACCTACGAGCAGTACTTC | CASSQATATYEQYF | . | . | TRBJ2-7 | TRBV4-2
TGTGCCAGCAGTACAGGGATCTATGGCTACACCTTC | CASSTGIYGYTF | . | . | TRBJ1-2 | TRBV6-5
TGTGCCAGCAGTGCGGGGGGCTATGGCTACACCTTC | CASSAGGYGYTF | few | . | TRBJ1-2 | TRBV27
TGCGCCAGCAGAGGGGGAGCGGGCCTAAGCTCCTACAATGAGCAGTTCTTC | CASRGGAGLSSYNEQFF | . | . | TRBJ2-1 | TRBV5-1
TGTGCCAGCAGCTCCCTAGCGGGAGGGCCAAGTGAGCAGTTCTTC | CASSSLAGGPSEQFF | once | TRBD2 | TRBJ2-1 | TRBV7-3
TGCGCCAGCAGCCAAGTTCTAACAGTCCAAGAGACCCAGTACTTC | CASSQVLTVQETQYF | . | . | TRBJ2-5 | TRBV4-1
TGTGCCAGCAGCTTAGAACAAGAGACCCAGTACTTC | CASSLEQETQYF | . | . | TRBJ2-5 | TRBV7-9
TGTGCCACCAGCAGACCCAGGGGTCTAGGGAATGAGCAGTTCTTC | CATSRPRGLGNEQFF | once | . | TRBJ2-1 | TRBV15
TGTGCCACCAGCAGAGGACCCTGGAGCTCCTACAATGAGCAGTTCTTC | CATSRGPWSSYNEQFF | once | . | TRBJ2-1 | TRBV15
TGTGCCAGCAGCTTAGGGAGTCCAGGGGCCGCTGAAGCTTTCTTT | CASSLGSPGAAEAFF | . | . | TRBJ1-1 | TRBV7-8
TGTGCCAGCAGCCCAAGTACTAACTATGGCTACACCTTC | CASSPSTNYGYTF | few | . | TRBJ1-2 | TRBV14
TGTGCCAGCAGTTACGTCCCGGGCCATGGCTACACCTTC | CASSYVPGHGYTF | . | . | TRBJ1-2 | TRBV6-5
TGTGCCAGCAGTTTATTATTAGGGACAGGGGCTCTCGCCGGGGAGCTGTTTTTT | CASSLLLGTGALAGELFF | . | TRBD1 | TRBJ2-2 | TRBV27
TGTGCCAGCAGTTTTCTCCCCAGGCTCCGCACAGATACGCAGTATTTT | CASSFLPRLRTDTQYF | . | . | TRBJ2-3 | TRBV27
TGTGCCAGCAGTCCTGGACAGGGAACGGGCGAGCAGTACTTC | CASSPGQGTGEQYF | . | TRBD1 | TRBJ2-7 | TRBV27